The present TCR beta chain was sequenced within a study of blood T cell repertoires in COVID-19. Study summary: There were acute and convalescent COVID-19 samples, and they came from the United States, Italy and Spain. The cDNA or gDNA used as material had been derived from T cells, B-cell-depleted T cells, or PBMCs.

Germline CDR1 MNHEY, CDR2 SVGEGT. The ends were cut back, 0 bases at V and 4 bases at J, with 18 bases in the middle. The CDR3 has 17 residues. In the original workflow: Counts of nucleated cells, estimated from reference gene primer amplification, were obtained. Repertoires were generated with immunoSEQ multiplex PCR, while TCRdb's copy carries only in-frame clones and drops some. Clone size and the V and J calls come from that table; the DNA yielded D and trimming. The sample lists approximately 130,000 clones, about four fifths seen once, with around 20% in the top ten. Sequencing input: peripheral blood. The rearrangement joins TRBV6-2 or TRBV6-3 to TRBJ1-2; D gene ambiguous. This clonotype was sampled from an elderly man with acute or convalescent COVID-19. The CDR3 DNA sequence: TGTGCCAGCAGTTACTCGAATTCCCAGGTCGCAAGCTATGGCTACACCTTC. Translated, it gives CASSYSNSQVASYGYTF.